This T cell receptor (beta chain) was identified during a study of PD-L1 blockade in urothelial cancer (dated by TCRdb to between 2016 and 2019). A note on the overall study: Every patient began therapy in about 2014 and was given atezolizumab 1,200 mg intravenously every 3 weeks. About nine tenths of the roughly 29 patients were males with bladder-origin urothelial cancer, and about 65% of the roughly 29 reported a prior smoking history. Patients had an ECOG performance status of 0 or 1 and had received between 0 and 3 prior chemotherapy regimens. Blood samples were analyzed at 3 weeks after treatment start (second dose) and at 6 weeks after treatment start. Blood samples yielded a median of around 150,000 T cells and roughly 80,000 unique TCRs, with median clonality approximately 0.08. An exploratory multi-omic analysis was conducted of the somatic, immune and clinical correlates of response to PD-L1 blockade with atezolizumab in urothelial cancer. Pretreatment tumor samples, along with matched peripheral blood collected serially before and after atezolizumab treatment, underwent TCR sequencing. Durable clinical benefit was defined as a progression-free survival longer than 6 months, and TCR features were additionally tested against progression-free survival and overall survival. In the same patients who had TCR sequencing, pretreatment tumors also underwent whole exome sequencing and RNA sequencing. Nine patients achieved durable clinical benefit and roughly 20 did not. Around 30 patients had pretreatment blood TCR-seq, about 25 had at least one posttreatment blood collection, and about 25 had tumor TCR-seq.

General conclusions and limits of the study: Among patients with durable benefit, tumor-associated TCR clones showed greater expansion in peripheral blood 3 weeks after treatment started (n = 22, p = 0.022). Improved progression-free and overall survival was associated with having pretreatment peripheral blood TCR clonality below the median. Because of the small sample size (n of about 30) and the many exploratory analyses performed, the results are intended to be regarded as hypothesis-generating.

With regard to this clone: This receptor's antigen is unknown. The sample holds no much larger clone one base away, and base qualities are not on file.

To estimate absolute template abundance from read counts, synthetic TCR analog templates were spiked into each PCR. TCRbeta CDR3 regions were amplified from genomic DNA with bias-controlled V and J gene primers using the immunoSEQ assay. Sequencing of rearranged TCRbeta segments was performed at approximately 20X coverage. The authors' analysis ran thus. Clustering was used to correct sequencing errors, and CDR3s were annotated against IMGT to assign V, D and J genes. Downstream analyses used only productive TCRbeta rearrangements, leaving out any out-of-frame or stop-codon sequences. Clonality was computed as one minus Shannon entropy normalized by the log of the number of unique productive sequences. Fisher's exact test with Benjamini-Hochberg correction, using a cutoff of adjusted p below 0.01, was how clones that differed between time points or between blood and tumor were identified. TCRdb limited this immuneACCESS table to in-frame rearrangements with V and J called. A share of clones is missing; checked studies link under half to unresolved V genes, and the rest is unexplained. For V, J and clone size, that table is used; D and trimming come from the DNA. For this sample there are about 95,000 clones; roughly 91% appear just once. The biggest ten clones account for approximately 2% of the sample.

Measured from the cysteine to the phenylalanine, the CDR3 is 14 residues long. The read is trimmed to its CDR3 DNA, 42 bases read in frame from base 1. The germline V gene provides CDR1 ENHRY and CDR2 SYGVKD. The V and J ends are trimmed by 4 bases and 7 bases, leaving 17 bases between them. In the paper's terms, the time point label means: pretreatment peripheral blood. A total of 25 to 35 patients with locally advanced or metastatic urothelial carcinoma, treated at Memorial Sloan Kettering on a trial protocol, made up the cohort. Peripheral blood mononuclear cells were collected pretreatment and during treatment, with between 1 and 8 total time points per patient. The Qiagen DNeasy Blood extraction kit was used to purify genomic DNA from total PBMCs and tumor samples. Collected pretreatment and during treatment, PBMCs were isolated and stored as previously described.

The sequence derives from a man in his 60s with urothelial cancer. The source material was PBMCs, sampled around atezolizumab (anti-PD-L1) treatment. The chain joins TRBV10-3 to TRBJ2-7; TRBD2 is possibly the D segment (7 matching bases). This receptor has the CDR3 CAISVGGLMKEQYF. The DNA is TGTGCCATCAGTGTCGGGGGGCTGATGAAAGAGCAGTACTTC.